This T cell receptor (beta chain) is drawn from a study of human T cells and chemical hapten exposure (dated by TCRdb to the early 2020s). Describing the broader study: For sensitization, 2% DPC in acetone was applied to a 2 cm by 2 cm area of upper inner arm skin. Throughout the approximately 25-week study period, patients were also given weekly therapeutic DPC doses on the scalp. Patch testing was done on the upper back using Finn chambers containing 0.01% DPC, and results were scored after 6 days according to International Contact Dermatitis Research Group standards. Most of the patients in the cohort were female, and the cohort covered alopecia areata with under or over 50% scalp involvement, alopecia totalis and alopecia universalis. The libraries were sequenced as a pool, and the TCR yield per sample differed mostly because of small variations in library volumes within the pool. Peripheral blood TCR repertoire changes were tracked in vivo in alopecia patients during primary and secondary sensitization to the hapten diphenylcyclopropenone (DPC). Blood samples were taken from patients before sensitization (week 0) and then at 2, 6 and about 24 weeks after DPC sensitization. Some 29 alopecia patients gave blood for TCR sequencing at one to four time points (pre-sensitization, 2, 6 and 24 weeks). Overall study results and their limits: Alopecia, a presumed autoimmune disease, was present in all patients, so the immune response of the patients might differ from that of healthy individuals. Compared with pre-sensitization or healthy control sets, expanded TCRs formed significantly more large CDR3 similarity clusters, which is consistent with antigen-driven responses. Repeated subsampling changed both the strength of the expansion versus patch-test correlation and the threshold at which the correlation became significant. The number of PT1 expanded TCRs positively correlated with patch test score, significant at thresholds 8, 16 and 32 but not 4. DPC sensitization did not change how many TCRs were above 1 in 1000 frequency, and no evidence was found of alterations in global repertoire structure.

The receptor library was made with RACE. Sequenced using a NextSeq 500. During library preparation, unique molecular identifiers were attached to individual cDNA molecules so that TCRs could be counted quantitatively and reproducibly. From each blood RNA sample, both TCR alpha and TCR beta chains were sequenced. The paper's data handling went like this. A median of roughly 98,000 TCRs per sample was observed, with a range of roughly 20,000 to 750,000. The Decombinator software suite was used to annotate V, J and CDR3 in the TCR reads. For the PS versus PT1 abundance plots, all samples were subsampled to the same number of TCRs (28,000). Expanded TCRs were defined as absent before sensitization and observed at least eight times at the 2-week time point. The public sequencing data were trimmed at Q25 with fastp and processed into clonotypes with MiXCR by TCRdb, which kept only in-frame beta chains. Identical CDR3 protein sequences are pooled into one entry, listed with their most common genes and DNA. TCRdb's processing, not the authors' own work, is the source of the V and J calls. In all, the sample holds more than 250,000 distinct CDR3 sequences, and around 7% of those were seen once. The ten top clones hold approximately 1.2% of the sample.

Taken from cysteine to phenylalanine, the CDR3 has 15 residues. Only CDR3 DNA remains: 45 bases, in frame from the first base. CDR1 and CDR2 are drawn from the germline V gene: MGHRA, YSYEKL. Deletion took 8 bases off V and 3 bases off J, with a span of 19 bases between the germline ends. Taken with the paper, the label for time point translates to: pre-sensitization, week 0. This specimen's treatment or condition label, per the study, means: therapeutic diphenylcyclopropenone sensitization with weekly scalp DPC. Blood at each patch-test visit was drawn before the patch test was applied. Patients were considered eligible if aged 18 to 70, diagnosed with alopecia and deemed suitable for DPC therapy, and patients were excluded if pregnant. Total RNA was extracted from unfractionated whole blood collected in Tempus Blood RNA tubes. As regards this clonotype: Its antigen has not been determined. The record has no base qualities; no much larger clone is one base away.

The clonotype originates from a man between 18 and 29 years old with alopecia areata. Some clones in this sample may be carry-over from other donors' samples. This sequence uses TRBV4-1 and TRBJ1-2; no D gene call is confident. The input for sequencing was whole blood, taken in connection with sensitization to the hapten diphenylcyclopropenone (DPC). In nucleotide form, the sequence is TGCGCCAGCCGCAACACGGGGAGGGAGGACTATGGCTACACCTTC. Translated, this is CASRNTGREDYGYTF.